This is a list of T cell receptor beta chains from one sample in a study of blood T cell repertoires in COVID-19. This table comes from immunoSEQ multiplex PCR, and its TCRdb copy is limited to in-frame clones, with some not included. The sample has about 270,000 clones, over 80% seen once. Source material: PBMCs or T cells enriched from blood (not recorded which). These receptors came from a woman aged 30 to 39 with acute COVID-19. CDR3s include the opening cysteine and the closing phenylalanine or tryptophan. Fields, in order: V gene, J gene, D gene, clone size, CDR3 DNA, CDR3 protein. A D gene is named only where the DNA matches it firmly. Where a row states a size, it is once, few, many or the class of an expanded clone; other rows omit it.

V: TRBV4-2; J: TRBJ2-1; D: TRBD2; size: once; DNA: TGTGCCAGCTCCTCTCTAGCGGGAGGGGGGAATGAGCAGTTCTTC; CDR3: CASSSLAGGGNEQFF
V: TRBV2; J: TRBJ2-5; D: TRBD2; size: .; DNA: TGTGCCAGCATCCTAGCGGAGGGGGAGACCCAGTACTTC; CDR3: CASILAEGETQYF
V: TRBV19; J: TRBJ1-5; D: .; size: .; DNA: TGTGCCAGTAGTGTCGGCAGGGTAGATTGGCAGCCCCAGCATTTT; CDR3: CASSVGRVDWQPQHF
V: TRBV6-5; J: TRBJ1-2; D: .; size: .; DNA: TGTGCCAGCAGTTCTAGGGGCGTTAACTATGGCTACACCTTC; CDR3: CASSSRGVNYGYTF
V: TRBV27; J: TRBJ1-3; D: .; size: .; DNA: TGTGCCAGCAGTGAGGGGGATTGGGGGTCTGGAAACACCATATATTTT; CDR3: CASSEGDWGSGNTIYF
V: TRBV5-4; J: TRBJ2-1; D: TRBD2; size: .; DNA: TGTGCCAGCAGCTTGGCTGTGGGACTAGCATACAATGAGCAGTTCTTC; CDR3: CASSLAVGLAYNEQFF
V: TRBV6-5; J: TRBJ2-7; D: TRBD2; size: .; DNA: TGTGCCAGCAAACGCCCGGGACTAGCGGGACACGAGCAGTACTTC; CDR3: CASKRPGLAGHEQYF
V: TRBV2; J: TRBJ2-1; D: .; size: .; DNA: TGTGCCAGCAGCGCGGATAATGAGCAGTTCTTC; CDR3: CASSADNEQFF
V: TRBV2; J: TRBJ2-3; D: TRBD2; size: .; DNA: TGTGCCAGGGGAACTAGCGGCACAGATACGCAGTATTTT; CDR3: CARGTSGTDTQYF
V: TRBV28; J: TRBJ1-1; D: TRBD1; size: .; DNA: TGTGCCGCCTATACCGGGACAGGGGTCATGAACACTGAAGCTTTCTTT; CDR3: CAAYTGTGVMNTEAFF
V: TRBV18; J: TRBJ2-1; D: .; size: .; DNA: TGTGCCAGCTCACTTTCGGTGGCAGGGGACGTTAGTTCGAATGAGCAGTTCTTC; CDR3: CASSLSVAGDVSSNEQFF
V: TRBV7-3; J: TRBJ1-6; D: TRBD1; size: .; DNA: TGTGCCAGCAGTTATGGACAGGAGTCTTCACCCCTCCACTTT; CDR3: CASSYGQESSPLHF
V: TRBV5-1; J: TRBJ1-1; D: .; size: .; DNA: TGCGCCAGCAGCGTAAACGCACAGGGCACTGAAGCTTTCTTT; CDR3: CASSVNAQGTEAFF
V: TRBV4-1; J: TRBJ2-1; D: .; size: few; DNA: TGCGCCAGCAGCCAAGAAATTCCCTGGAGCGGCCAGGCCTACAATGAGCAGTTCTTC; CDR3: CASSQEIPWSGQAYNEQFF
V: TRBV11-1; J: TRBJ1-1; D: TRBD1; size: .; DNA: TGTGCCAGCAGCCGCGCAGGGGGTTGGACTGAAGCTTTCTTT; CDR3: CASSRAGGWTEAFF
V: TRBV5-5; J: TRBJ2-3; D: .; size: .; DNA: TGTGCCAGCAGCTTGACGATACGGGAAGCAGATACGCAGTATTTT; CDR3: CASSLTIREADTQYF
V: TRBV12-3/TRBV12-4; J: TRBJ2-3; D: .; size: .; DNA: TGTGCCAGCAGCCGCGGGGTCTCAGATACGCAGTATTTT; CDR3: CASSRGVSDTQYF
V: TRBV2; J: TRBJ2-5; D: .; size: .; DNA: TGTGCCAGCAGTGAGGCCTTGTGGACCCAGTACTTC; CDR3: CASSEALWTQYF
V: TRBV3-1/TRBV3-2; J: TRBJ1-3; D: .; size: .; DNA: TGTGCCAGCAGCCACCATGGAGGGTCGGGAGGAAACACCATATATTTT; CDR3: CASSHHGGSGGNTIYF
V: TRBV15; J: TRBJ1-1; D: .; size: .; DNA: TGTGCCACCAGCACTCCTCCGACAGAAGCTTTCTTT; CDR3: CATSTPPTEAFF
V: TRBV27; J: TRBJ2-3; D: .; size: .; DNA: TGTGCCAGCAGTCCTCTCTCCACAGATACGCAGTATTTT; CDR3: CASSPLSTDTQYF
V: TRBV28; J: TRBJ2-7; D: .; size: .; DNA: TGTGCCAGCAGTTCGACGCAGGGGCCCCGTTACGAGCAGTACTTC; CDR3: CASSSTQGPRYEQYF
V: TRBV6-6; J: TRBJ2-1; D: .; size: few; DNA: TGTGCCAGCAGTACGGACACATCCTACAATGAGCAGTTCTTC; CDR3: CASSTDTSYNEQFF
V: TRBV19; J: TRBJ2-7; D: .; size: .; DNA: TGTGCCAGTAGCCGCGAGACATATTCCTACGAGCAGTACTTC; CDR3: CASSRETYSYEQYF
V: TRBV24-1; J: TRBJ2-3; D: .; size: .; DNA: TGTGCCACCAGCCGTACTAGCACAGATACGCAGTATTTT; CDR3: CATSRTSTDTQYF
V: TRBV2; J: TRBJ2-2; D: .; size: .; DNA: TGTGCCAGCAGTGAGGCCCTGAACACCGGGGAGCTGTTTTTT; CDR3: CASSEALNTGELFF
V: TRBV24-1; J: TRBJ1-5; D: .; size: .; DNA: TGTGCCACCAGTGATTCAGGAAACCGTCAGCCCCAGCATTTT; CDR3: CATSDSGNRQPQHF
V: TRBV5-1; J: TRBJ1-2; D: .; size: once; DNA: TGCGCCAGCAGCTGGGACACCTCTAACTATGGCTACACCTTC; CDR3: CASSWDTSNYGYTF
V: TRBV4-1; J: TRBJ2-5; D: .; size: .; DNA: TGCGCCAGCAGCCAAGATCAACGGGAGACCCAGTACTTC; CDR3: CASSQDQRETQYF
V: TRBV7-9; J: TRBJ2-3; D: .; size: .; DNA: TGTGCCAGCAGCTTAGGGGGAGGAATTACAGATACGCAGTATTTT; CDR3: CASSLGGGITDTQYF
V: TRBV14; J: TRBJ1-5; D: .; size: .; DNA: TGTGCCAGCAGCCAAGACACAAATCAGCCCCAGCATTTT; CDR3: CASSQDTNQPQHF
V: TRBV3-1/TRBV3-2; J: TRBJ2-7; D: .; size: .; DNA: TGTGCCAGCAGCAGGGAAGAGGGTTACTACGAGCAGTACTTC; CDR3: CASSREEGYYEQYF
V: TRBV21-1; J: TRBJ2-1; D: .; size: .; DNA: TGTGCCAGCAGCCATCCTCTAGCTCTCAATGAGCAGTTCTTC; CDR3: CASSHPLALNEQFF
V: TRBV7-3; J: TRBJ1-2; D: .; size: .; DNA: TGTGCCAGCAGCTTAGACGGGATGGGTGGCTACACCTTC; CDR3: CASSLDGMGGYTF
V: TRBV28; J: TRBJ1-5; D: .; size: .; DNA: TGTGCCAGCAGTTTAGCAGGCCAGCCCCAGCATTTT; CDR3: CASSLAGQPQHF
V: TRBV5-1; J: TRBJ2-1; D: TRBD2; size: .; DNA: TGCGCCAGCAGCTTGGTCCCCGGGAGGGACTACAATGAGCAGTTCTTC; CDR3: CASSLVPGRDYNEQFF
V: TRBV18; J: TRBJ1-4; D: TRBD1; size: .; DNA: TGTGCCAGCTCATCCGGACAGGGAGCTAATGAAAAACTGTTTTTT; CDR3: CASSSGQGANEKLFF
V: TRBV10-1; J: TRBJ2-1; D: TRBD2; size: .; DNA: TGCGCCAGCAGTGATAGCGGGAGTCTGTACAATGAGCAGTTCTTC; CDR3: CASSDSGSLYNEQFF
V: TRBV6-6; J: TRBJ1-2; D: TRBD1; size: .; DNA: TGTGCCAGCGAGGACAGGGGGCAGGGGAATGGCTACACCTTC; CDR3: CASEDRGQGNGYTF
V: TRBV19; J: TRBJ1-1; D: .; size: .; DNA: TGTGCCAGTAGCCCCAATTGGTCAGGGGCCGCTGAAGCTTTCTTT; CDR3: CASSPNWSGAAEAFF
V: TRBV7-9; J: TRBJ2-7; D: TRBD1; size: .; DNA: TGTGCCAGCAGCTCTCCGGGACAGGCCACTAGTGCCTACGAGCAGTACTTC; CDR3: CASSSPGQATSAYEQYF
V: TRBV29-1; J: TRBJ2-5; D: .; size: once; DNA: TGCAGCGCCGGGTACGGAAGCGGGCAGCCCCAAGAGACCCAGTACTTC; CDR3: CSAGYGSGQPQETQYF